These 8 T cell receptor beta chains share one sample of origin, sequenced in a study of cytomegalovirus exposure and HLA in healthy donors. The primer mix had 60 Vbeta and 13 Jbeta primers. The repertoire was sequenced with immunoSEQ multiplex PCR; TCRdb's copy has only in-frame clones and lacks some. The data contain around 100,000 clones, 78% of them singletons. The sequencing input was PBMCs. The receptors originated from a woman aged 40 to 50 in good health and CMV-seropositive.

CDR3 sequence: CASSLQMLQPQHF. The CDR3 bases are TGTGCCAGCAGTCTACAGATGCTTCAGCCCCAGCATTTT. The chain combines TRBV28 with TRBJ1-5, with no clear D. Germline V gene sequence: CDR1 MDHEN, CDR2 SYDVKM. The CDR3 consists of 13 residues. The germline V and J ends were trimmed by 5 bases and 6 bases, with 11 bases remaining between them.

The chain couples TRBV4-2 to TRBJ1-5, with 8 bases lining up with TRBD1. CDR3 length: 15 amino acids. Germline CDR1 reads LGHNA; CDR2 reads YNFKEQ. V lost 0 bases, J lost 6 bases, and 4 bases stayed unmatched. CDR3 in DNA: TGTGCCAGCAGCCAAGAGACAGGGGAGAGTCAGCCCCAGCATTTT. Translating gives CASSQETGESQPQHF.

The chain carries TRBV6-5 and TRBJ1-4; a weak D match, TRBD1 (5 bases). The length of the CDR3 is 12 residues. V lost 8 bases and J 8 bases, leaving 12 bases between the germline ends. Germline V gene sequence: CDR1 MNHEY, CDR2 SVGAGI. CDR3 in amino acids: CASGRDREKLFF. DNA for the CDR3: TGTGCCAGCGGCAGGGATAGGGAAAAACTGTTTTTT.

The J gene is TRBJ2-2, the V gene TRBV10-3; no clear D. The CDR3 is 14 amino acids. Between the trimmed V and J ends, which lost 4 bases and 2 bases, there was a span of 8 bases. Germline CDR1 and CDR2: ENHRY and SYGVKD. CDR3 bases: TGTGCCATCAGTGGTCGGAGAAACACCGGGGAGCTGTTTTTT. Its translation: CAISGRRNTGELFF.

The J gene is TRBJ2-7, the V gene TRBV4-1; 11 bases match TRBD1. This CDR3 comprises 16 residues. CDR1 is MGHRA and CDR2 is YSYEKL in the germline V gene. Trimming at V came to 4 bases and at J to 6 bases, leaving 11 bases not matched to a gene. The DNA for the CDR3 is TGCGCCAGCAGCCCCGACGGAGGGACAGGGGGGCGCGAGCAGTACTTC. This sequence encodes CASSPDGGTGGREQYF.

V usage is TRBV30 and J usage is TRBJ1-6; a weak D match, TRBD1 (5 bases). CDR1 GTSNPN and CDR2 SVGIG come from the germline V gene (reference sequence). CDR3 length: 15 amino acids. V was pared by 0 bases and J by 4 bases, with 10 bases between. The CDR3, as DNA: TGTGCCTGGAGTGTACAAAGACAGTATAATTCACCCCTCCACTTT. Translated: CAWSVQRQYNSPLHF.

This chain uses TRBV21-1 with TRBJ1-5. TRBV21-1 is a recognized pseudogene. The length of the CDR3 is 15 residues. The CDR3 sequence is CASSKDGRRRQPQHF. As DNA, the CDR3 is TGTGCCAGCAGCAAAGATGGCAGGAGGAGACAGCCCCAGCATTTT.

This chain connects TRBV15 to TRBJ2-1; TRBD2 matches at 7 bases. The J segment lost 3 bases and the V segment lost 0 bases, leaving 5 bases of the junction unmatched. Per the germline V gene, CDR1 is LNHNV and CDR2 is YYDKDF (reference sequence). The CDR3 has 16 amino acids. The CDR3 DNA reads as TGTGCCACCAGCAGAGAAGGCGGCGGGAGCTACAATGAGCAGTTCTTC. Translation gives CATSREGGGSYNEQFF.